One sample yielded the 9 T cell receptor beta chains listed below, sequenced in a study of naive and memory T cell subsets. An equimolar mix of two oligonucleotides served as the beta constant-region primer for TRBC1 and TRBC2. MiXCR, run by TCRdb on the UMI-ligation and nested PCR reads, gives a single entry per CDR3 protein. This sample carries over 4,500 distinct CDR3 sequences, about 7% of them seen once, and the ten largest clones take approximately 49%. The sequencing sample was made of effector memory CD8+ T cells from blood. Subset denoted: effector memory, CD45RA- CD27-. These TCRs come from a human donor in good health.

CDR3 in amino acids: CASSPGLSTDTQYF. CDR3 sequence (DNA): TGTGCCAGCAGCCCGGGACTTAGCACAGATACGCAGTATTTT. The genes are TRBV6-2 or TRBV6-3 and TRBJ2-3; a possible D gene is TRBD2 (6 bases). The CDR3 length is 14 residues. Trimming removed 6 bases at V and 0 bases at J, with 10 bases between. Germline V gives CDR1 MNHEY, CDR2 SVGEGT.

This clonotype was seen at least ten times. The chain recombines TRBV20-1 with TRBJ2-5, with 14 bases fitting TRBD2. Germline V gives CDR1 DFQATT, CDR2 SNEGSKA (reference sequence). The CDR3 is made up of 19 amino acids. V was clipped by 3 bases and J by 5 bases; unmatched bases: 17. Here the CDR3 reads CSARFGAGLAGGPDETQYF. CDR3 DNA sequence: TGCAGTGCTAGGTTTGGGGCCGGACTAGCGGGAGGCCCGGATGAGACCCAGTACTTC.

This clonotype was seen ten or more times. This chain joins TRBV20-1 and TRBJ2-5; 8 bases agree with TRBD1. With V trimmed by 3 bases and J by 5 bases, 8 bases remained unmatched. Germline CDR1 and CDR2: DFQATT and SNEGSKA (reference sequence). CDR3 length equals 14 residues. Written as DNA, the CDR3 is TGCAGTGCTAGTAGGGGGGACAGGCGGGAGACCCAGTACTTC. Translated: CSASRGDRRETQYF.

This clonotype was counted between two and nine times. The rearrangement links TRBV3-1 to TRBJ2-3; D uncertain. The CDR3 totals 15 residues. V was pared by 0 bases and J by 2 bases, with 9 bases between. The germline CDR1 and CDR2 sequences are LGHDT and YNNKEL (reference sequence). The CDR3 nucleotides are TGTGCCAGCAGCCAAGATGGTAGGTTCACAGATACGCAGTATTTT. Protein product: CASSQDGRFTDTQYF.

This clonotype is deemed large. The chain joins TRBV12-3 or TRBV12-4 to TRBJ1-1, with a tentative D call TRBD1 (5 bases). The CDR3 has 14 residues. V was clipped by 2 bases and J by 4 bases, with 11 bases between them. As DNA, the CDR3 is TGTGCCAGCAGTTTATTATCGGGGACCACTGAAGCTTTCTTT. Its protein is CASSLLSGTTEAFF.

Turning to this clonotype: Being one base from a much bigger clone, this may be a read error. The rearrangement uses TRBV9 and TRBJ2-1, with TRBD2 matching over 9 bases. The CDR3 is 15 amino acids. CDR1 SGDLS and CDR2 YYNGEE come from the germline V gene. V dropped 0 bases and J dropped 4; count of bases not matched to a gene: 2. As DNA, the CDR3 is TGTGCCAGCAGCGTAGATAGCGGGAGTTACAATGAGCAGTTCTTC. Protein: CASSVDSGSYNEQFF.

The gene calls are TRBV15 and TRBJ2-2; 9 nucleotides align to TRBD2. CDR1 and CDR2 from the germline V gene are LNHNV and YYDKDF (reference sequence). The V gene end was trimmed by 3 bases and the J gene end by 6 bases; junction bases not matched to a gene: 2. The CDR3 sequence is 14 residues long. CDR3 loop: CATSRSGGSGELFF. For the CDR3, the DNA is TGTGCCACCAGCAGGAGCGGGGGGTCCGGGGAGCTGTTTTTT.

This clonotype has only a few counts. V gene TRBV4-3 combines with J gene TRBJ1-2; D unresolved. The CDR3 is made up of 14 amino acids. CDR1 is LGHNA and CDR2 is YSLEER in the germline V gene. Trimming took 0 bases from V and 2 from J, leaving 7 bases between them. The CDR3 DNA reads as TGCGCCAGCAGCCAAGATGCAGCGAACTATGGCTACACCTTC. It translates to CASSQDAANYGYTF.

The gene calls are TRBV4-2 and TRBJ2-3; 10 bases line up with TRBD2. CDR3 length equals 16 residues. V was pared by 0 bases and J by 1 base, with 1 base of the junction left unmatched. The germline gives CDR1 LGHNA, CDR2 YNFKEQ. CDR3: CASSQDLAGGTDTQYF. The CDR3 nucleotides are TGTGCCAGCAGCCAAGATCTAGCGGGGGGCACAGATACGCAGTATTTT.